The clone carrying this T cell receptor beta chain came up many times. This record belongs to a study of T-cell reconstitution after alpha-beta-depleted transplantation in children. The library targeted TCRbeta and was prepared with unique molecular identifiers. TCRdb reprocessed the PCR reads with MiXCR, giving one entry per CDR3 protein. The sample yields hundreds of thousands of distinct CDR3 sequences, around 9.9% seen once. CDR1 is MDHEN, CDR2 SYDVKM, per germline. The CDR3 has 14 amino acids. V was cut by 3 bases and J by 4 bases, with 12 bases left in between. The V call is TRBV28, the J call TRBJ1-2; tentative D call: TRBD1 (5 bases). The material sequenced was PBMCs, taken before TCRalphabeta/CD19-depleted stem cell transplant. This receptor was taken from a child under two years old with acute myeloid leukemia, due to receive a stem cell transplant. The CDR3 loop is CASSFRRDVYGYTF. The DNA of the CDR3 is TGTGCCAGCAGTTTCCGCCGGGACGTCTATGGCTACACCTTC.